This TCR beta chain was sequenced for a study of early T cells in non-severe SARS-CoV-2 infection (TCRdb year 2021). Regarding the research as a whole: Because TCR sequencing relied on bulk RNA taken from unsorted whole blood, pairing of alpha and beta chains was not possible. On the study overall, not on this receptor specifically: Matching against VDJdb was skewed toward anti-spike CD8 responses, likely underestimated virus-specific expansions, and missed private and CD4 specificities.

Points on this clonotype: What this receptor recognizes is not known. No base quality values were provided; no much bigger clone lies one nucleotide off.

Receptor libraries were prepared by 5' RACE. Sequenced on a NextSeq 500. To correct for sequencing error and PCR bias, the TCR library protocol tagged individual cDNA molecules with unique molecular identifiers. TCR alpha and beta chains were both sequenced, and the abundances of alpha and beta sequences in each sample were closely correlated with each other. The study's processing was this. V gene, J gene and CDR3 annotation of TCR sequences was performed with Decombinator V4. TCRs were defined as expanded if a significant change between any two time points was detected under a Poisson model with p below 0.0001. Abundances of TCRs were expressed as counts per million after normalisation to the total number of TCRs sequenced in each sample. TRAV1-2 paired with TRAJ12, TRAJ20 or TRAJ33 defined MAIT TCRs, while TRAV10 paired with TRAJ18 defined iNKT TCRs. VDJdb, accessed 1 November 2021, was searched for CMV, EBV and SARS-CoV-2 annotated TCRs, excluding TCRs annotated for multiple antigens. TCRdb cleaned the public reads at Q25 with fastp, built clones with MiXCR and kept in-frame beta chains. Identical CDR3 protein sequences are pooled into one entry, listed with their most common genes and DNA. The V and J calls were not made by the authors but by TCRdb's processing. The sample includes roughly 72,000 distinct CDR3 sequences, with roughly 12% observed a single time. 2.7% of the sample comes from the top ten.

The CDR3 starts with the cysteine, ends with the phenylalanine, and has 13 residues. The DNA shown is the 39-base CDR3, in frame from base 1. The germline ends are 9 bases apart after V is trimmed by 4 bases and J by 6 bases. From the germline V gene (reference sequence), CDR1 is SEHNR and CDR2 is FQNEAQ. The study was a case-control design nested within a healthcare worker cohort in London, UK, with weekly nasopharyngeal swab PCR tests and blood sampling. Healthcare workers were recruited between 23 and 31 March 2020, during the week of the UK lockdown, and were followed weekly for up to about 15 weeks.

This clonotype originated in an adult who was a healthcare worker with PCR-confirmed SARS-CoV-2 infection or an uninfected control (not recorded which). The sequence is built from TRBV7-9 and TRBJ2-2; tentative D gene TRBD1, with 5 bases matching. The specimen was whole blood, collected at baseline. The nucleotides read TGTGCCAGCAGCTCCAGGGTCGCCGGGGAGCTGTTTTTT. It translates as CASSSRVAGELFF.